Below, 31 T cell receptor beta chains from the same sample are listed, as sequenced in a study of multiple sclerosis patients with progressive multifocal leukoencephalopathy. The sample's time point: before natalizumab initiation. Produced via immunoSEQ multiplex PCR; TCRdb's table is partial and in-frame only. The repertoire holds 25,000 to 35,000 clones, with around 92% as singletons. The sequenced material came from PBMCs. The origin of the receptors is a man aged 30-40 years with multiple sclerosis.

The V call is TRBV21-1, the J call TRBJ1-5; the table's TRBD1 call for D was not verified on the DNA. TRBV21-1 is a pseudogene. This CDR3 comprises 17 residues. The CDR3 nucleotides read TGTGCCAGCAGCAAAGCGCCTAGGACAGGGGGCACTCAGCCCCAGCATTTT. Translation: CASSKAPRTGGTQPQHF.

The chain carries TRBV10-3 and TRBJ1-2; D may be TRBD1 (6 bases). Trimming cost V 5 bases and J 6 bases, with 19 bases left between them. The germline V gene encodes CDR1 ENHRY and CDR2 SYGVKD. The CDR3 has 15 amino acids. CDR3 in amino acids: CAISLQWDTEDGYTF. In nucleotides, the CDR3 is TGTGCCATCAGTCTCCAGTGGGACACGGAAGATGGCTACACCTTC.

This sequence joins TRBV29-1 and TRBJ1-2; no definite D call. The CDR3 spans 13 residues. The germline V gene has CDR1 SQVTM and CDR2 ANQGSEA. The germline V and J ends were trimmed by 8 bases and 7 bases, with 20 bases remaining between them. CDR3 sequence reads: CSTIMSGQSGYTF. CDR3 coding DNA: TGCAGCACCATCATGTCAGGTCAGAGTGGCTACACCTTC.

The chain employs TRBV6-1 and TRBJ1-5; perhaps TRBD1 as D (6 bases). The CDR3 sequence is 14 residues long. Germline-derived CDR1 and CDR2 are MNHNS and SASEGT. V shed 1 base and J shed 4 bases, with 8 bases lying between them. The CDR3 DNA sequence: TGTGCCAGCAGTGAAGGGACAGCTAATCAGCCCCAGCATTTT. Residues: CASSEGTANQPQHF.

This chain joins TRBV6-1 and TRBJ2-5, with TRBD1 identical over 7 bases. CDR3 length: 17 amino acids. Germline values: CDR1 MNHNS, CDR2 SASEGT. V was clipped by 0 bases and J by 6 bases; unmatched bases: 13. CDR3 sequence: CASSEAAETGWFQTQYF. DNA of the CDR3: TGTGCCAGCAGTGAAGCCGCCGAGACAGGGTGGTTCCAGACCCAGTACTTC.

The chain combines TRBV11-2 with TRBJ1-1; D is ambiguous. The length of the CDR3 is 14 residues. V was shortened by 1 base and J by 5 bases, with 11 bases between the two germline ends. CDR1 SGHAT and CDR2 FQNNGV come from the germline V gene. The CDR3 region is CASSLGLVVTEAFF. CDR3 DNA sequence: TGTGCCAGCAGCTTAGGCTTAGTGGTAACTGAAGCTTTCTTT. Using reference TRBV11-2 and TRBJ1-1 for the parts outside the CDR3, the full variable domain is EAGVAQSPRYKIIEKRQSVAFWCNPISGHATLYWYQQILGQGPKLLIQFQNNGVVDDSQLPKDRFSAERLKGVDSTLKIQPAKLEDSAVYLCASSLGLVVTEAFFGQGTRLTVV.

The chain employs TRBV11-2 and TRBJ2-1; 7 nucleotides agree with TRBD2. This CDR3 region has 14 residues. J was trimmed by 4 bases and V by 5 bases; bases with no gene match: 5. Germline lookup yields CDR1 SGHAT and CDR2 FQNNGV. In DNA form, the CDR3 reads TGTGCCAGCAGCGGAGCGGGACTATACAATGAGCAGTTCTTC. Translating it yields CASSGAGLYNEQFF.

This chain links TRBV6-5 with TRBJ2-4; D unclear. This CDR3 contains 13 residues. Trimming pared 3 bases from V and 0 bases from J, leaving 3 bases between. CDR1 MNHEY and CDR2 SVGAGI come from the germline V gene. CDR3 amino acids: CASSYTAKNIQYF. CDR3 bases: TGTGCCAGCAGTTATACAGCCAAAAACATTCAGTACTTC.

The table lists this clone with a count of one. The chain carries TRBV7-9 and TRBJ2-7; 10 bases align to TRBD2. The CDR3 totals 16 residues. After removal of 3 bases from V and 4 bases from J, the junction contained 9 bases not matched to a gene. The germline CDR1 and CDR2 sequences are SEHNR and FQNEAQ (reference sequence). The CDR3 DNA reads TGTGCCAGCAGCTTCACAGGGGCTAGCGGGAGTTACGAGCAGTACTTC. Translation: CASSFTGASGSYEQYF.

The chain joins TRBV10-3 to TRBJ1-2; maybe TRBD1 (5 bases). The CDR3 spans 16 residues. Germline V gene lookup returns CDR1 ENHRY and CDR2 SYGVKD. The ends were cut back, 2 bases at V and 4 bases at J, with 17 bases in the middle. CDR3 sequence reads: CAISEVTDPSIYGYTF. In DNA, the CDR3 is TGTGCCATCAGTGAGGTGACAGACCCCAGCATCTATGGCTACACCTTC.

There are a few counts of this clone. CDR3 DNA sequence: TGTGCCAGCAGCGCCCGGACAGGGGCCACATCTTATCAGCCCCAGCATTTT. It encodes CASSARTGATSYQPQHF. This rearrangement joins TRBV7-8 to TRBJ1-5, with 9 bases lining up with TRBD1. Germline V lookup: CDR1 SGHVS, CDR2 FQNEAQ. V trimming: 5 bases; J trimming: 5 bases; junction bases outside the gene matches: 13. The CDR3 is made up of 17 amino acids.

DNA for the CDR3: TGTGCCATCAGTGAGTCGTTAGCGGGAGCTGGCACAGATACGCAGTATTTT. Protein: CAISESLAGAGTDTQYF. The rearrangement uses TRBV10-3 and TRBJ2-3, with 9 bases fitting TRBD2. Looked up from germline, CDR1 is ENHRY and CDR2 is SYGVKD. This CDR3 comprises 17 residues. Trimming at V came to 0 bases and at J to 1 base, leaving 5 bases not matched to a gene.

The V call is TRBV18, the J call TRBJ1-2, with D perhaps TRBD1 (5 bases). The CDR3 spans 14 residues. The germline V and J ends were trimmed by 3 bases and 5 bases, with 13 bases remaining between them. The V gene's germline CDR1 is KGHSH and CDR2 LQKENI. Here the CDR3 reads CASSPKTRGYGYTF. The CDR3, as DNA: TGTGCCAGCTCACCGAAAACGCGGGGGTATGGCTACACCTTC.

CDR3 nucleotides: TGTGCCAGCAGCGGCGCCCGGGACAGCGTTTCACCCCTCCACTTT. Encoded protein: CASSGARDSVSPLHF. The V and J genes are TRBV2 and TRBJ1-6; 7 positions match TRBD1. Trimming cost V 6 bases and J 9 bases; bases outside gene matches: 11. The V gene's germline CDR1 is SNHLY and CDR2 FYNNEI. This CDR3 has 15 amino acids. Using reference TRBV2 and TRBJ1-6 for the parts outside the CDR3, the full variable domain is EPEVTQTPSHQVTQMGQEVILRCVPISNHLYFYWYRQILGQKVEFLVSFYNNEISEKSEIFDDQFSVERPDGSNFTLKIRSTKLEDSAMYFCASSGARDSVSPLHFGNGTRLTVT.

This clone was seen only once. The chain employs TRBV5-4 and TRBJ1-5; 9 bases fit TRBD1. The CDR3 contains 15 residues. V was clipped by 4 bases and J by 1 base; unmatched bases: 3. CDR1 is SGHNT and CDR2 is YYREEE in the germline V gene (reference sequence). The CDR3 coding sequence is TGTGCCAGCAGCAGGGGACAGGGAAGCAATCAGCCCCAGCATTTT. It specifies CASSRGQGSNQPQHF.

The rearrangement links TRBV7-2 to TRBJ1-2; D is ambiguous. Deletions cut 2 bases from V and 2 bases from J, with 12 bases between. Per the germline V gene, CDR1 is SGHTA and CDR2 is FQGNSA. The CDR3 sequence is 15 residues long. The CDR3 sequence: CASSLTGSWNYGYTF. The CDR3 bases are TGTGCCAGCAGCTTAACCGGCAGCTGGAACTATGGCTACACCTTC.

This chain connects TRBV7-9 to TRBJ1-4; D is possibly TRBD1 (5 bases). Germline V gives CDR1 SEHNR, CDR2 FQNEAQ (reference sequence). Deletions cut 3 bases from V and 5 bases from J, with 19 bases between. This CDR3 comprises 17 residues. CDR3 loop: CASSLKGRGRGNEKLFF. DNA of the CDR3: TGTGCCAGCAGCTTGAAGGGTAGGGGCAGAGGGAATGAAAAACTGTTTTTT.

V is TRBV7-6 and J is TRBJ2-1; D gene uncertain. The CDR3 covers 15 residues. The germline V gene encodes CDR1 SGHVS and CDR2 FNYEAQ. Trimming pared 1 base from V and 2 bases from J, leaving 9 bases between. Written as DNA, the CDR3 is TGTGCCAGCAGCTTAGATGCAGACCCCTACAATGAGCAGTTCTTC. It codes for CASSLDADPYNEQFF. The whole variable domain, remainder taken from reference TRBV7-6 and TRBJ2-1, is GAGVSQSPRYKVTKRGQDVALRCDPISGHVSLYWYRQALGQGPEFLTYFNYEAQQDKSGLPNDRFSAERPEGSISTLTIQRTEQRDSAMYRCASSLDADPYNEQFFGPGTRLTVL.

The chain uses TRBV27 and TRBJ1-1; D unresolved. This CDR3 spans 15 amino acids. The germline V and J ends were trimmed by 3 bases and 4 bases, with 15 bases remaining between them. CDR1 and CDR2 from the germline V gene are MNHEY and SMNVEV (reference sequence). CDR3 in amino acids: CASSFWGIGSTEAFF. The DNA of the CDR3 is TGTGCCAGCAGTTTCTGGGGTATCGGAAGCACTGAAGCTTTCTTT.

This clone was observed once. The chain links TRBV19 to TRBJ2-3, with 14 nucleotides matching TRBD2. V shed 5 bases, J shed 5 bases, and the junction held 3 bases outside the gene matches. Looked up from germline, CDR1 is LNHDA and CDR2 is SQIVND (reference sequence). This CDR3 is built from 15 residues. DNA of the CDR3: TGTGCCAGTAGTGAGGGACTAGCGGGAGTAGATACGCAGTATTTT. Protein product: CASSEGLAGVDTQYF.

The V and J genes are TRBV18 and TRBJ2-7; either TRBD1 or TRBD2 may fit D (5 bases each). Germline CDR1 KGHSH, CDR2 LQKENI. The CDR3 runs 15 residues. Deletions cut 2 bases from V and 4 bases from J, with 15 bases between. The CDR3 sequence is CASSPSGTKKYEQYV. The CDR3 DNA reads TGTGCCAGCTCACCATCCGGGACCAAAAAATACGAGCAGTACGTC.

The chain combines TRBV4-1 with TRBJ1-4; 7 bases agree with TRBD1. V lost 4 bases to trimming and J lost 6 bases; unmatched junction nucleotides: 8. CDR3 length: 15 amino acids. Germline V gives CDR1 MGHRA, CDR2 YSYEKL. The CDR3 here is CASSPTGTDDEKLFF. CDR3 in DNA: TGCGCCAGCAGCCCAACCGGGACAGATGATGAAAAACTGTTTTTT.

The V gene is TRBV6-1, the J gene TRBJ2-3; 7 bases map to TRBD1. V shed 6 bases and J 5 bases; nucleotides not matched to a gene: 5. This CDR3 has 13 residues. The germline V gene encodes CDR1 MNHNS and CDR2 SASEGT. CDR3 sequence: CASSRNRGDTQYF. The CDR3, as DNA: TGTGCCAGCAGCCGAAACAGGGGAGATACGCAGTATTTT.

For this clone: Other DNA sequences in the same sample also yield this CDR3. J is TRBJ2-2 and V is TRBV19; 7 bases are a match to TRBD2. Germline V CDR1 and CDR2: LNHDA, SQIVND (reference sequence). J gave up 5 bases and V 1 base, and 7 bases lay outside the gene matches. The CDR3 contains 16 residues. This CDR3 reads CASSIGWTGGTGELFF. The DNA of the CDR3 is TGTGCCAGTAGTATAGGTTGGACGGGGGGAACCGGGGAGCTGTTTTTT.

This clone was picked up a small number of times. The chain employs TRBV7-8 and TRBJ2-2, with 13 nucleotides matching TRBD2. After removal of 5 bases from V and 0 bases from J, the junction contained 6 bases not matched to a gene. The germline V gene has CDR1 SGHVS and CDR2 FQNEAQ. This CDR3 spans 18 amino acids. The CDR3 bases are TGTGCCAGCAGCAGATACGGGACTAGCGGGGCGAACACCGGGGAGCTGTTTTTT. Amino acid sequence: CASSRYGTSGANTGELFF.

The chain couples TRBV7-2 to TRBJ1-2; TRBD1 matches 9 bases. Germline V lookup: CDR1 SGHTA, CDR2 FQGNSA. The CDR3 sequence is 12 residues long. V lost 6 bases and J lost 8; bases outside the gene matches: 4. The CDR3 coding sequence is TGTGCCAGCAGGCCGGACAGGGGAGGCTACACCTTC. Encoded protein: CASRPDRGGYTF.

A few counts support this clone. V and J are TRBV10-3 and TRBJ2-7; D is perhaps TRBD2 (5 bases). CDR1 ENHRY and CDR2 SYGVKD come from the germline V gene. This CDR3 contains 12 residues. The V gene lost 10 bases and the J gene lost 3 bases, with 13 bases spanning the gap. CDR3 coding DNA: TGTGCCACTAGCCGTGAGGACTACGAGCAGTACGTC. This gives the protein CATSREDYEQYV.

The chain employs TRBV11-3 and TRBJ2-1; weak D call: TRBD1 (5 bases). Deletions cut 1 base from V and 7 bases from J, with 14 bases between. The germline gives CDR1 SGHNT, CDR2 YENEEA. The CDR3 is 15 amino acids. The CDR3 sequence: CASSLVGAIRNEQFF. The CDR3 DNA follows: TGTGCCAGCAGCTTAGTAGGGGCCATTAGGAATGAGCAGTTCTTC.

This rearrangement joins TRBV10-2 to TRBJ1-1, with D perhaps matching TRBD1 (6 bases). Trimming shortened V by 2 bases and J by 11 bases, and 12 bases separated the two germline ends. The CDR3 loop spans 12 amino acids. In germline, CDR1 is WSHSY, CDR2 SAAADI. The CDR3 spells CASSEMTQGAFF. The CDR3 DNA is TGCGCCAGCAGTGAGATGACCCAGGGGGCTTTCTTT.

V gene TRBV19 combines with J gene TRBJ1-5; TRBD1 matches 7 bases. The CDR3 is made up of 17 amino acids. Germline CDR1 reads LNHDA; CDR2 reads SQIVND (reference sequence). Trimming cost V 7 bases and J 1 base; bases outside gene matches: 13. The CDR3: CASTLGATGTSNQPQHF. Here the CDR3 DNA reads TGTGCCAGTACTCTAGGGGCGACAGGGACGAGCAATCAGCCCCAGCATTTT. Combining the CDR3 with reference TRBV19 and TRBJ1-5 gives the whole variable domain DGGITQSPKYLFRKEGQNVTLSCEQNLNHDAMYWYRQDPGQGLRLIYYSQIVNDFQKGDIAEGYSVSREKKESFPLTVTSAQKNPTAFYLCASTLGATGTSNQPQHFGDGTRLSIL.

The V gene is TRBV7-2, the J gene TRBJ1-6; D not certain. Per germline, CDR1 SGHTA and CDR2 FQGNSA. V lost 6 bases to trimming and J lost 6 bases, with 15 bases between them. CDR3 length: 15 residues. The DNA for the CDR3 is TGTGCCAGCAGTCCAACCACAGTTCCTAATTCACCCCTCCACTTT. Translating gives CASSPTTVPNSPLHF.